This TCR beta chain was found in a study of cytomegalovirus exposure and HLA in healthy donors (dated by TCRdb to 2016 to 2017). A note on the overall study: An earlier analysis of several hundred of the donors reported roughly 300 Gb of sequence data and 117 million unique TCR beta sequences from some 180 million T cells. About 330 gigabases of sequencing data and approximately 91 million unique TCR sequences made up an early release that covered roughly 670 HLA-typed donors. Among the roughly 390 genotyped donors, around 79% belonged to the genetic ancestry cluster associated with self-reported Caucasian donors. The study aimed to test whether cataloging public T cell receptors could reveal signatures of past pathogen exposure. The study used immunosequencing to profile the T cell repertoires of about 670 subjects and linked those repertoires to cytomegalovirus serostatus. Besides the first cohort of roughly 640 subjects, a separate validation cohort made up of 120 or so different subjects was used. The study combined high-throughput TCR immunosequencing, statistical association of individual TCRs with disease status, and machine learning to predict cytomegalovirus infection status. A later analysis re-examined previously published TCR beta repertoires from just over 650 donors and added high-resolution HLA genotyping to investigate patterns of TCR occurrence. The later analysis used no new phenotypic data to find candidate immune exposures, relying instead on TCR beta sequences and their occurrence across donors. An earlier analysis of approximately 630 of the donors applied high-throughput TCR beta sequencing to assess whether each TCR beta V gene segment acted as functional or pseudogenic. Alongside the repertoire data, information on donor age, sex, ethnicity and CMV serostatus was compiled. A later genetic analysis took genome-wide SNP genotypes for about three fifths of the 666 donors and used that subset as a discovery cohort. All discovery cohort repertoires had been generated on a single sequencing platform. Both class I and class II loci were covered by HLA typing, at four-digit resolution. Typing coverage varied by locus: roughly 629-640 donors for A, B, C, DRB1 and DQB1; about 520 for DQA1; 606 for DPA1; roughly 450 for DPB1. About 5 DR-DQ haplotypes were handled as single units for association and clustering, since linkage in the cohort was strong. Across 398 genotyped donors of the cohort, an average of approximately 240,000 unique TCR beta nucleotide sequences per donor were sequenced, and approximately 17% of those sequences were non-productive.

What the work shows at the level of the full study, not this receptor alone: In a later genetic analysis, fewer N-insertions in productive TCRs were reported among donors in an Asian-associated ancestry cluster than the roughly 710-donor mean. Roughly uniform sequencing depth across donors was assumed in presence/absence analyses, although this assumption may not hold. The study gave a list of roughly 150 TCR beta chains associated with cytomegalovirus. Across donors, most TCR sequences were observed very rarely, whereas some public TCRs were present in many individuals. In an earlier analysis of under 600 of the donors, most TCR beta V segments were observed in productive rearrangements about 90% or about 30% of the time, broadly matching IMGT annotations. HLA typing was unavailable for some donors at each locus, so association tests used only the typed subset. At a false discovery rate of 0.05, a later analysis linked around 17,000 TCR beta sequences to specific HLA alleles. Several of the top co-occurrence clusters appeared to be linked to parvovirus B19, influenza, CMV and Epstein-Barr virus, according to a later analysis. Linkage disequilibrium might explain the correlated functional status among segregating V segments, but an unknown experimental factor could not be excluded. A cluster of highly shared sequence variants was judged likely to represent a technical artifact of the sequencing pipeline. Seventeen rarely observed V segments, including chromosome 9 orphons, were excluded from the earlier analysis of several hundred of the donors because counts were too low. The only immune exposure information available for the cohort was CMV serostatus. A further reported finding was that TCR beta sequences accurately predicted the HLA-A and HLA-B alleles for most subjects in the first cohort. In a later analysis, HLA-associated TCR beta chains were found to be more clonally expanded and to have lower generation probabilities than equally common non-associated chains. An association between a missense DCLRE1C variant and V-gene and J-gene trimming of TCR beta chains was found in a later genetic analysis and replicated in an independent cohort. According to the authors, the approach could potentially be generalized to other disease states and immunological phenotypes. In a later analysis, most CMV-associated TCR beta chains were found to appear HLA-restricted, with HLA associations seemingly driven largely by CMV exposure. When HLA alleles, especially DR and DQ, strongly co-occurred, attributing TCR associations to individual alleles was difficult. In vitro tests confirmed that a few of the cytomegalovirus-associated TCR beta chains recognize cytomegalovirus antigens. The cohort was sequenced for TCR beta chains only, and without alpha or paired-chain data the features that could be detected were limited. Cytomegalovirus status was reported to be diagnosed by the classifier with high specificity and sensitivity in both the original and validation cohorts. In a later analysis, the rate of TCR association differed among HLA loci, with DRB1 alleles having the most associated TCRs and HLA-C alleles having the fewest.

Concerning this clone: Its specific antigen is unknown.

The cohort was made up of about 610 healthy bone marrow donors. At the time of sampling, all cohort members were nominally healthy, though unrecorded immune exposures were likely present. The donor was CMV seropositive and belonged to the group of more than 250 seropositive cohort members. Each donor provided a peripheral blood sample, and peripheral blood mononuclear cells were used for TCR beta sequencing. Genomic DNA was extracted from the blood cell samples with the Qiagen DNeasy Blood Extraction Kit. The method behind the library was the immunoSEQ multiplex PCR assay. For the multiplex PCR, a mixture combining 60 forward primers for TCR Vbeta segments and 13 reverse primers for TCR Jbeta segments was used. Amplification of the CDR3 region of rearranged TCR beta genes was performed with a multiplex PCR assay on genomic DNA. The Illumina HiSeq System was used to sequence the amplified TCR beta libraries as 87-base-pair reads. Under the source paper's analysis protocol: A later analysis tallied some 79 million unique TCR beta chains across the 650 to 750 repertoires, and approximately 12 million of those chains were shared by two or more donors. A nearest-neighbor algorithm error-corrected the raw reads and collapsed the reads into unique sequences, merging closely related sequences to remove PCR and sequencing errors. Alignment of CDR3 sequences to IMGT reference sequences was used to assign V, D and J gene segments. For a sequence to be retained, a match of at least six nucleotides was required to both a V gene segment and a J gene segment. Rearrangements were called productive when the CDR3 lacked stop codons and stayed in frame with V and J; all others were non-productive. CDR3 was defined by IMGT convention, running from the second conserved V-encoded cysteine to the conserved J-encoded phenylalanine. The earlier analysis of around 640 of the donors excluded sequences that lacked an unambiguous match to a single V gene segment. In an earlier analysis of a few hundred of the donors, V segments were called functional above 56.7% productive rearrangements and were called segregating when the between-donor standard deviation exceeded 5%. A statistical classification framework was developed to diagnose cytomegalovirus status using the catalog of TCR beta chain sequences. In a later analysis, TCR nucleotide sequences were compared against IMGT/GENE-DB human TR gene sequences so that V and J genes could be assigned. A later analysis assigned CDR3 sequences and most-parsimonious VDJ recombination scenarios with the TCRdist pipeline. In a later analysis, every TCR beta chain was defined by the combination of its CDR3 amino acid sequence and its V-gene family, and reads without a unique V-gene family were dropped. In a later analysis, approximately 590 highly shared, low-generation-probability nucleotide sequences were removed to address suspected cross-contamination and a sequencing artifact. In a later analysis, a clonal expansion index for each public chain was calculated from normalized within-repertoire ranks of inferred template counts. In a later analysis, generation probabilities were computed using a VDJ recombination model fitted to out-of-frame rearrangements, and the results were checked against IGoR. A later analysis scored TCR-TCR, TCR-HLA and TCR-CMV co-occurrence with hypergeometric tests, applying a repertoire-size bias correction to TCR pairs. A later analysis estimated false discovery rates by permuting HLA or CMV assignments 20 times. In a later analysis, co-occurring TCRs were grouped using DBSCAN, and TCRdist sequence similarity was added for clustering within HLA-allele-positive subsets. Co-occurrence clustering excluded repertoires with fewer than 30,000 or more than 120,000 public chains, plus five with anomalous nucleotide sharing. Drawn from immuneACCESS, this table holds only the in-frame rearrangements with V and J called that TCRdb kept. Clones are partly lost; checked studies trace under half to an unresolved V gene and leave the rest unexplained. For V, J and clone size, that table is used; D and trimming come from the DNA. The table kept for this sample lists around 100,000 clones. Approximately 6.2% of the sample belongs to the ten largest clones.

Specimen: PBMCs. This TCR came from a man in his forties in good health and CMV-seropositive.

The CDR3 corresponds to CASSSTGGFNEQFF. The nucleotide sequence is given as TGTGCCAGTAGTTCAACGGGAGGGTTCAATGAGCAGTTCTTC. The sequence joins TRBV19 to TRBJ2-1; 8 nucleotides in the junction match TRBD2. Trimmed from V: 5 bases; trimmed from J: 6 bases; junction bases lacking a gene match: 6. CDR3 length: 14 amino acids, cysteine to phenylalanine. The CDR3 DNA has 42 bases and is translated from base 1. The germline V gene (reference sequence) sets CDR1 to LNHDA and CDR2 to SQIVND.